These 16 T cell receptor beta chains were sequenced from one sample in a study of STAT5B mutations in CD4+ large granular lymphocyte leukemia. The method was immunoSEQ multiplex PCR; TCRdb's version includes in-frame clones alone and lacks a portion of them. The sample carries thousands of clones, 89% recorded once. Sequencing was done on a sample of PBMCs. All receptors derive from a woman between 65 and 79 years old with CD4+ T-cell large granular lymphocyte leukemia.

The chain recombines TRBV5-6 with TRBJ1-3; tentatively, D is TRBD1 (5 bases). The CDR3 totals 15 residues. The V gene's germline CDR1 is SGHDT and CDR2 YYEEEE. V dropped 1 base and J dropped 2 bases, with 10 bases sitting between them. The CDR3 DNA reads TGTGCCAGCAGCTTGTGGGGGTCCCCTGGAAACACCATATATTTT. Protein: CASSLWGSPGNTIYF.

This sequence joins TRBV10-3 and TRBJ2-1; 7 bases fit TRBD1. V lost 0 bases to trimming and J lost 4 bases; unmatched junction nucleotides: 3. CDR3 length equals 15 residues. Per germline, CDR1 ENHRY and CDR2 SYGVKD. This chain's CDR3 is CAISESRTGYNEQFF. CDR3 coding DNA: TGTGCCATCAGTGAGTCGAGGACAGGTTACAATGAGCAGTTCTTC.

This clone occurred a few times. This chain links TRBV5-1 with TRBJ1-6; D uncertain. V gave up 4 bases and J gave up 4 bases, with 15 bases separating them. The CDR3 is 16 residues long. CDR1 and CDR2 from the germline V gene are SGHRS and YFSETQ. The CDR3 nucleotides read TGCGCCAGCAGCCCGGCGAGGACGGATTATAATTCACCCCTCCACTTT. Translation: CASSPARTDYNSPLHF.

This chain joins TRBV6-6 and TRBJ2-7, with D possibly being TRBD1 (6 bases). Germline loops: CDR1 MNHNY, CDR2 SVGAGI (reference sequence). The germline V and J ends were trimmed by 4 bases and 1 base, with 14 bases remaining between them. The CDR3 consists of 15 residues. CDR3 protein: CASSFLQGRSYEQYF. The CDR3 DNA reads TGTGCCAGCAGTTTTCTACAGGGTCGGTCCTACGAGCAGTACTTC.

In DNA, the CDR3 is TGTGCCAGTAGGATGGGGGGTCAAGAGACCCAGTACTTC. Encoded protein: CASRMGGQETQYF. This rearrangement joins TRBV19 to TRBJ2-5; tentative D call: TRBD2 (6 bases). V was pared by 6 bases and J by 2 bases, with 10 bases between. The V gene's germline CDR1 is LNHDA and CDR2 SQIVND (reference sequence). This CDR3 comprises 13 residues.

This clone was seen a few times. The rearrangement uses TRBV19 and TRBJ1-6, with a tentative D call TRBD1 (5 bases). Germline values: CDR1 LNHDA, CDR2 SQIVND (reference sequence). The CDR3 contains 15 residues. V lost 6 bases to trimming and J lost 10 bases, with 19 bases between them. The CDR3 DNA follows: TGTGCCAGTAGCGGGAGCGGGACGGTAAGCTCACCCCTCCACTTT. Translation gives CASSGSGTVSSPLHF.

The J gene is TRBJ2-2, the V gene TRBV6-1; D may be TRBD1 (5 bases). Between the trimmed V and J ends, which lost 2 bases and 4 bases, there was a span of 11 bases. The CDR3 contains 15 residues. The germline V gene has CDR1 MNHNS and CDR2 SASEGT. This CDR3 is CASSEQGEVTGELFF. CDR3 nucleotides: TGTGCCAGCAGTGAACAGGGTGAGGTCACCGGGGAGCTGTTTTTT.

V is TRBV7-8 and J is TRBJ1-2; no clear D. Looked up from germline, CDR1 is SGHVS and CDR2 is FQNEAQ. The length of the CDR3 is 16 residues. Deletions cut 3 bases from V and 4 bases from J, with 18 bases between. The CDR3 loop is CASSFGSRGGGYGYTF. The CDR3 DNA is TGTGCCAGCAGCTTCGGGAGCCGGGGAGGTGGCTATGGCTACACCTTC.

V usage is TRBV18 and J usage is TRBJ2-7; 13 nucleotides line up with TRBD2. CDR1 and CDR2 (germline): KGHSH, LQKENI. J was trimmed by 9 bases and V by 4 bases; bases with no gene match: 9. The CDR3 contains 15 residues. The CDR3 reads CASSLPGLAGLGQYF. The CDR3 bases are TGTGCCAGCTCACTTCCGGGACTAGCGGGGTTGGGGCAGTACTTC.

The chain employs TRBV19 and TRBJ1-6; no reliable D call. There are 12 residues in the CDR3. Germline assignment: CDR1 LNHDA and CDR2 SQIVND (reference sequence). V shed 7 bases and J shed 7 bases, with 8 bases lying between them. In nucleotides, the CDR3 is TGTGCCAGTAAAAGGAGGAATTCACCCCTCCACTTT. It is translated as CASKRRNSPLHF.

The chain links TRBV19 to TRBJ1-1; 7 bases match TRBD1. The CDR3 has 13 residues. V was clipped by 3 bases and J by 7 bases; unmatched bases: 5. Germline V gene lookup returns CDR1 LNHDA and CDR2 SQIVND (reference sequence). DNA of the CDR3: TGTGCCAGTAGTATTCGACAGGGTGTTGAAGCTTTCTTT. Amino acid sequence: CASSIRQGVEAFF.

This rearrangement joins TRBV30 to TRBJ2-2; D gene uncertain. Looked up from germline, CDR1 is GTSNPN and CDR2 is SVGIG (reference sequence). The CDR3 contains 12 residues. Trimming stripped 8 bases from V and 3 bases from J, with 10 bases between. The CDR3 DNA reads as TGTGCCATAAGGTGGGACACCGGGGAGCTGTTTTTT. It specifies CAIRWDTGELFF.

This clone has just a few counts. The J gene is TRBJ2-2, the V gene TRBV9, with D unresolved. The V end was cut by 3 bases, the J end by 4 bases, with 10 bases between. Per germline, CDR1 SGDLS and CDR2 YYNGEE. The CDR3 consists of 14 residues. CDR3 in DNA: TGTGCCAGCAGCGCCTCTTTTGGCACCGGGGAGCTGTTTTTT. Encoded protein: CASSASFGTGELFF.

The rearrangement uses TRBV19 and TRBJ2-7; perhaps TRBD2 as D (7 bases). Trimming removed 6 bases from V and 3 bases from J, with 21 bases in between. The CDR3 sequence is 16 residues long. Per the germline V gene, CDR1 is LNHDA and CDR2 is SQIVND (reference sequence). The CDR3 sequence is CASRPTQLGGDYEQYF. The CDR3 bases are TGTGCCAGTAGGCCAACCCAACTAGGGGGGGACTACGAGCAGTACTTC.

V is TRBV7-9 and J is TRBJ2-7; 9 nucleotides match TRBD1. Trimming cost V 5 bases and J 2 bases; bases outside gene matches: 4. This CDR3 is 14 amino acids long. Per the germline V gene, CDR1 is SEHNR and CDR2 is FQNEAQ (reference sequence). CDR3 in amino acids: CASSHGTGPYEQYF. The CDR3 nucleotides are TGTGCCAGCAGCCACGGGACAGGGCCCTACGAGCAGTACTTC.

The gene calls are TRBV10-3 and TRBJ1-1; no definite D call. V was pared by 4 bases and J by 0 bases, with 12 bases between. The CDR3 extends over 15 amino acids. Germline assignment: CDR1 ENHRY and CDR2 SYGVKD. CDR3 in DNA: TGTGCCATCAGTGGAGGGAGCGGATTGAACACTGAAGCTTTCTTT. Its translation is CAISGGSGLNTEAFF.